This record looks at one TCR beta chain sequence and its context. The antigen is unknown. The source of the sample is a study of regulatory T cells in long-lasting Graves disease. Study-wide points: Results may be inaccurate due to the small sample size.

Indicated time point: persistent/refractory GD, antithyroid drugs over 5 years with positive TRAb. RNA from PBMCs was the source of the TCR library. The authors diagnosed Graves' disease using American Thyroid Association guidelines. Libraries of TCR beta came from iRepertoire HTBI primers plus Arm-PCR of CDR3 regions. Original data processing: Across all samples, about 59 TRBV segments and about 14 TRBJ segments were identified. TCRdb analysed the multiplex PCR reads with MiXCR anew, one entry per CDR3 protein. The V and J calls, along with clone size, are taken from TCRdb and not from the paper's own processing. The data contain a few hundred thousand distinct CDR3 sequences, 23% of them singletons. The receptor's source is a female donor with Graves disease. Specimen: peripheral blood mononuclear cells (PBMCs), collected when the disease was refractory, from a patient treated with antithyroid drugs.

The CDR3 sequence is CASSLIAGLNTEAFF. The CDR3 bases are TGTGCCAGCAGCTTGATCGCAGGGCTGAACACTGAAGCTTTCTTT. V is TRBV5-8 and J is TRBJ1-1; possibly TRBD1 for D (5 bases). The V gene lost 1 base and the J gene lost 0 bases, with 10 bases spanning the gap. This CDR3 is 15 amino acids long. Germline CDR1 and CDR2: SGHTS and YDEGEE. Full variable domain (remainder filled in from reference TRBV5-8 and TRBJ1-1): EAGVTQSPTHLIKTRGQQATLRCSPISGHTSVYWYQQALGLGLQFLLWYDEGEERNRGNFPPRFSGRQFPNYSSELNVNALELEDSALYLCASSLIAGLNTEAFFGQGTRLTVV.